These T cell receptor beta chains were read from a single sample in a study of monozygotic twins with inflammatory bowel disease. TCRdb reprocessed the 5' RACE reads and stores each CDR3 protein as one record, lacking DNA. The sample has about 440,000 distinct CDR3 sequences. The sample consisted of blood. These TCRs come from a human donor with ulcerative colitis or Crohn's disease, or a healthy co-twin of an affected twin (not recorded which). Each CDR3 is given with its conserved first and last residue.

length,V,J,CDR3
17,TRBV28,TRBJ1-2,CASSFRTGLGSNYGYTF
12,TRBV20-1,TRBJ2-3,CSSSTSTDTQYF
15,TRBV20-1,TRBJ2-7,CSATYTGTSYYEQYF
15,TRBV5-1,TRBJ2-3,CASSSLAGNTDTQYF
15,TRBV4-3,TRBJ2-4,CASSPLRGVVNIQYF
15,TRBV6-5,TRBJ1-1,CASSYSLGRDTEAFF
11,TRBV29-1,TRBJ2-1,CSVLEYNEQFF
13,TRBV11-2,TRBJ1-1,CASSLRGAGEAFF
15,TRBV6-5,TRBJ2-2,CASGFKHPNTGELFF
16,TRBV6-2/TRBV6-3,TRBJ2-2,CASSYSTGHLTGELFF
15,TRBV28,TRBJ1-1,CASTLRWQGRTEAFF
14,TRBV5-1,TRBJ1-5,CASSPGQEGQPQHF
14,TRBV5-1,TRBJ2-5,CASSRDRQKETQYF
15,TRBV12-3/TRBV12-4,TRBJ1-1,CASSSGRGRSAEAFF
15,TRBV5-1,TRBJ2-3,CASSLVGGSSDTQYF
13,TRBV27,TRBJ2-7,CASSSDRAQGQYF
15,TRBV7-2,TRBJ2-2,CASSSPPLVSGELFF
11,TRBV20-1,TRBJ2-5,CSARAQETQYF
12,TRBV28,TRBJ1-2,CASGRANYGYTF
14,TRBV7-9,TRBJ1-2,CASSLTGGNYGYTF
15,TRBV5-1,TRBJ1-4,CASSFRTGGAEKLFF
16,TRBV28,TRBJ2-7,CASSPAGQGASYEQYF
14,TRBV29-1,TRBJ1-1,CSVAKGARNTEAFF
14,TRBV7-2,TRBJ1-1,CASSPLPRNTEAFF
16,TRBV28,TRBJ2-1,CASLPLFGKRDNEQFF
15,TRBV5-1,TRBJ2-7,CASQPGQGSSYEQYF
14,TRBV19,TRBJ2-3,CASTRGPSTDTQYF
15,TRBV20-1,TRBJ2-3,CSAGTSGRAPDTQYF
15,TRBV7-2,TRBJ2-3,CASSLVGGVPDTQYF
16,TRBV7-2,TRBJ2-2,CASSLAFQGGARELFF
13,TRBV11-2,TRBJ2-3,CASSLDSTDTLYF
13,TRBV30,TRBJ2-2,CAWSVPGGGELFF
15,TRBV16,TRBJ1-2,CASSQFDRGTGGYTF
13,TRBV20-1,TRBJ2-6,CSANLAGANVLTF
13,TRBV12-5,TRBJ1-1,CASGFEANTEAFF